The T cell receptor (beta chain) described here comes from a study of cytomegalovirus exposure and HLA in healthy donors. Findings of the study overall: Differences between HLA loci emerged in a later analysis of TCR association rates, with DRB1 most and HLA-C fewest.

V lost 4 bases and J lost 0, with 11 bases in between. The CDR3 length is 15 residues. Germline-derived CDR1 and CDR2 are SGDLS and YYNGEE. The PCR ran on 60 Vbeta and 13 Jbeta primers. Sequenced by immunoSEQ multiplex PCR; TCRdb stores in-frame clones only, minus some. Here the sample spans about 160,000 clones, roughly four fifths being singletons. Points on this clone: Its antigen is currently unknown.

This TCR was sampled from a man aged 40-50 years in good health and CMV-seronegative. V usage is TRBV9 and J usage is TRBJ2-1; tentatively, D is TRBD2 (5 bases). Sequencing was carried out using PBMCs. CDR3 in DNA: TGTGCCAGCAGCCCCATTGGGAGCTCCTACAATGAGCAGTTCTTC. This sequence encodes CASSPIGSSYNEQFF.